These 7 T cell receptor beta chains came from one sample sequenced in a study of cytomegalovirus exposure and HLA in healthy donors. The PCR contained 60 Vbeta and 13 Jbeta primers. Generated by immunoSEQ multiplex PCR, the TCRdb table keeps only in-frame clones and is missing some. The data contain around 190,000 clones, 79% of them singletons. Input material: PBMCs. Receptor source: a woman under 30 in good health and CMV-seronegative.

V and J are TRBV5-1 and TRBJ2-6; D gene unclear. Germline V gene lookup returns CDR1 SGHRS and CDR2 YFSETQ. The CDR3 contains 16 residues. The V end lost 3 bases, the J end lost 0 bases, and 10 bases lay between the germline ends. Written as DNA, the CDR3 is TGCGCCAGCAGCTCCATCGCCGGCTCTGGGGCCAACGTCCTGACTTTC. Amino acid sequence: CASSSIAGSGANVLTF.

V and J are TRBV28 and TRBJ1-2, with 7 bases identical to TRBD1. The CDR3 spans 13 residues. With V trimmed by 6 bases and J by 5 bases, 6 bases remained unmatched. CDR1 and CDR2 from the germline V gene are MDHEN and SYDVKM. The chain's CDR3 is CASRDRARYGYTF. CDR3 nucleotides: TGTGCCAGCAGAGACAGGGCTAGGTATGGCTACACCTTC.

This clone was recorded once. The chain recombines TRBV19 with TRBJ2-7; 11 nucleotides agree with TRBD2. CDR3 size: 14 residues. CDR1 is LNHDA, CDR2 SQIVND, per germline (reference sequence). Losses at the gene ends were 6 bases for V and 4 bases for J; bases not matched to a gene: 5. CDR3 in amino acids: CASSVLAGGYEQYF. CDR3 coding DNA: TGTGCCAGTAGCGTCCTAGCGGGAGGATACGAGCAGTACTTC.

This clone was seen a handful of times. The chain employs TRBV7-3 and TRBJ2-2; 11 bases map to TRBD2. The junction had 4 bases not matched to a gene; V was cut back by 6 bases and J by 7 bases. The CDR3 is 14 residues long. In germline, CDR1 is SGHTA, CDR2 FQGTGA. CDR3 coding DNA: TGTGCCAGCAGGCCGGGACTAGCGGACGGGGAGCTGTTTTTT. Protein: CASRPGLADGELFF.

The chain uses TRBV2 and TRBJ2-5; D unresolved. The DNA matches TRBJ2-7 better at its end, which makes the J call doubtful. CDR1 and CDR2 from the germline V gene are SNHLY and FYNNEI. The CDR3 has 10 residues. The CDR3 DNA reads TGTGCCAGCAGAGACTACGAGCAGTACTTC. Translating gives CASRDYEQYF.

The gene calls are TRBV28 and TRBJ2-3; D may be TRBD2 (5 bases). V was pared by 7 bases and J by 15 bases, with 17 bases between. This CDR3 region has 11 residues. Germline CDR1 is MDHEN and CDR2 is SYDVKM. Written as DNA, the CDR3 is TGTGCCAGCATCTTGGGTACTCTAGCTTATTTT. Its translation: CASILGTLAYF.

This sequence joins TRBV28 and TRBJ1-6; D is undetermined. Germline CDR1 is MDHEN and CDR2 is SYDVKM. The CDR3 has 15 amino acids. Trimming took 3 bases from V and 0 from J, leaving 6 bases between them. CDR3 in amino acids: CASSLYSSYNSPLHF. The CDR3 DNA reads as TGTGCCAGCAGTTTGTATAGCTCCTATAATTCACCCCTCCACTTT.